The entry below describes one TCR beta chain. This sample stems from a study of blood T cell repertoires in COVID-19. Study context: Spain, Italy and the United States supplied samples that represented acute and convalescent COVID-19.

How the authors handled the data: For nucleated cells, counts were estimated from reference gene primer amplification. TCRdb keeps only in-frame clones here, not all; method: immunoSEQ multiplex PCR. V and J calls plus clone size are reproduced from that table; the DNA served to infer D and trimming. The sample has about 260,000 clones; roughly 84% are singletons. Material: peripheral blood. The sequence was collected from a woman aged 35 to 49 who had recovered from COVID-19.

The DNA for the CDR3 is TGCAGCGGAATCTGGCAGGGGCCTAAGCAGTTCTTC. Protein sequence: CSGIWQGPKQFF. This chain joins TRBV29-1 and TRBJ2-1, with D tentatively TRBD1 (6 bases). CDR1 is SQVTM and CDR2 is ANQGSEA in the germline V gene. V was pared by 7 bases and J by 11 bases, with 18 bases between. This CDR3 is built from 12 residues.